The 12 T cell receptor beta chains in this list originate from one sample, sequenced in a study of blood T cells in healthy people across ages (dated by TCRdb to between 2015 and 2016). The library was produced with 5' RACE. Reads for this sample came from an Illumina HiSeq 2500. The second PCR ran for about 7 to 11 cycles and used a J-beta primer mix along with a sample-barcoded 5' primer. The public sequencing data were trimmed at Q25 with fastp and processed into clonotypes with MiXCR by TCRdb, which kept only in-frame beta chains. Rows with a matching CDR3 protein are joined into one entry that keeps the most common DNA and genes. The sample table shows hundreds of thousands of distinct CDR3 sequences, and approximately 53% are seen once. About 26% of the sample goes to the ten largest clones. Specimen: blood. The receptors stem from a man aged 35-49 years in good health.

V usage is TRBV6-5 and J usage is TRBJ1-2; D is unresolved. Germline values: CDR1 MNHEY, CDR2 SVGAGI. This CDR3 contains 14 residues. The germline V and J ends were trimmed by 0 bases and 7 bases, with 12 bases remaining between them. This CDR3 is CASSYSGRSSGYTF. For the CDR3, the DNA is TGTGCCAGCAGTTACTCTGGCAGATCTAGTGGCTACACCTTC.

The chain uses TRBV20-1 and TRBJ2-5; either TRBD1 or TRBD2 may supply D (5 bases each). V lost 0 bases to trimming and J lost 0 bases, with 14 bases between them. There are 16 residues in the CDR3. Per the germline V gene, CDR1 is DFQATT and CDR2 is SNEGSKA (reference sequence). CDR3 amino acids: CSARDIGTAYQETQYF. The CDR3, as DNA: TGCAGTGCTAGAGATATCGGGACGGCGTACCAAGAGACCCAGTACTTC.

Points on this clonotype: One junction end does not reproduce the germline sequence, and a read error may be involved. The V gene is TRBV7-2, the J gene TRBJ1-2, with D tentatively TRBD1 (5 bases). Germline CDR1 and CDR2: SGHTA and FQGNSA. This CDR3 has 14 amino acids. CDR3 amino acids: CASSLLGTGYGCTF. The CDR3 DNA sequence: TGTGCCAGCAGCTTACTGGGGACCGGCTATGGCTGCACCTTC.

This chain links TRBV27 with TRBJ2-7, with 9 bases lining up with TRBD2. Gene TRBJ2-4 matches the end of the DNA better, so the J call may be wrong. The CDR3 runs to 13 residues. Germline CDR1 reads MNHEY; CDR2 reads SMNVEV (reference sequence). The CDR3 is CASRGLAGDIQYF. DNA for the CDR3: TGTGCCAGCAGGGGACTAGCAGGGGACATTCAGTACTTC.

V and J are TRBV5-1 and TRBJ2-3; the D gene is possibly TRBD1 (7 bases). Germline V CDR1 and CDR2: SGHRS, YFSETQ. The CDR3 consists of 15 residues. Trimming stripped 3 bases from V and 0 bases from J, with 11 bases between. The DNA of the CDR3 is TGCGCCAGCAGCTCCAGGGGGAGGAGCACAGATACGCAGTATTTT. The encoded protein is CASSSRGRSTDTQYF.

This chain joins TRBV20-1 and TRBJ2-1; weak D call: TRBD2 (6 bases). With 6 bases removed from V and 6 bases from J, the gap between germline ends came to 15 bases. The germline V gene has CDR1 DFQATT and CDR2 SNEGSKA (reference sequence). The CDR3 consists of 13 residues. CDR3: CSAAGLQGNEQFF. The CDR3, as DNA: TGCAGTGCCGCGGGACTTCAGGGCAATGAGCAGTTCTTC.

The J gene is TRBJ2-5, the V gene TRBV20-1, with D hard to call. V was shortened by 0 bases and J by 4 bases, with 3 bases between the two germline ends. Germline V gene data show CDR1 as DFQATT and CDR2 as SNEGSKA (reference sequence). The CDR3 runs to 11 residues. For the CDR3, the DNA is TGCAGTGCTAGAGAAACAGAGACCCAGTACTTC. Encoded protein: CSARETETQYF.

This clonotype was counted only a few times. The chain carries TRBV5-1 and TRBJ2-7, with D perhaps being TRBD1 or TRBD2 (5 bases each). This CDR3 has 13 residues. Trimming left V 4 bases short and J 0 bases short, with 8 bases between. In germline, CDR1 is SGHRS, CDR2 YFSETQ. The CDR3 spells CASSEGTSYEQYF. The CDR3 DNA follows: TGCGCCAGCAGCGAGGGGACCTCCTACGAGCAGTACTTC.

This chain links TRBV7-2 with TRBJ2-5, with a tentative D call TRBD2 (5 bases). The germline gives CDR1 SGHTA, CDR2 FQGNSA. The V gene lost 3 bases and the J gene lost 5 bases, with 7 bases spanning the gap. This CDR3 is built from 12 residues. Here the CDR3 reads CASSFTGETQYF. The CDR3 nucleotides are TGTGCCAGCAGCTTTACGGGGGAGACCCAGTACTTC. Full variable domain (outside the CDR3, taken from reference TRBV7-2 and TRBJ2-5): GAGVSQSPSNKVTEKGKDVELRCDPISGHTALYWYRQSLGQGLEFLIYFQGNSAPDKSGLPSDRFSAERTGGSVSTLTIQRTQQEDSAVYLCASSFTGETQYFGPGTRLLVL.

The J gene is TRBJ2-1, the V gene TRBV20-1; TRBD1 matches at 7 bases. This CDR3 region has 16 residues. V shed 3 bases, J shed 4 bases, and the junction held 12 bases outside the gene matches. Germline CDR1 reads DFQATT; CDR2 reads SNEGSKA (reference sequence). DNA for the CDR3: TGCAGTGCTAGTGCAGTGACAGGGCTAAGGTACAATGAGCAGTTCTTC. It yields the protein CSASAVTGLRYNEQFF.

The chain is built from TRBV12-3 or TRBV12-4 and TRBJ2-4; possibly TRBD1 for D (5 bases). The CDR3 sequence is 15 residues long. Between the trimmed V and J ends, which lost 3 bases and 0 bases, there was a span of 9 bases. The CDR3 nucleotides are TGTGCCAGCAGTTTGTCAGGGTTAGCCAAAAACATTCAGTACTTC. It yields the protein CASSLSGLAKNIQYF.

This clonotype has only a few counts. This rearrangement joins TRBV6-2 or TRBV6-3 to TRBJ2-7; TRBD1 matches 8 bases. Germline trimming cut 8 bases from V and 4 bases from J; bases unmatched to any gene: 10. This CDR3 is built from 14 residues. The germline gives CDR1 MNHEY, CDR2 SVGEGT. In nucleotides, the CDR3 is TGTGCCAGCCGTGGACAGGGCGTTTTATACGAGCAGTACTTC. Its translation is CASRGQGVLYEQYF.